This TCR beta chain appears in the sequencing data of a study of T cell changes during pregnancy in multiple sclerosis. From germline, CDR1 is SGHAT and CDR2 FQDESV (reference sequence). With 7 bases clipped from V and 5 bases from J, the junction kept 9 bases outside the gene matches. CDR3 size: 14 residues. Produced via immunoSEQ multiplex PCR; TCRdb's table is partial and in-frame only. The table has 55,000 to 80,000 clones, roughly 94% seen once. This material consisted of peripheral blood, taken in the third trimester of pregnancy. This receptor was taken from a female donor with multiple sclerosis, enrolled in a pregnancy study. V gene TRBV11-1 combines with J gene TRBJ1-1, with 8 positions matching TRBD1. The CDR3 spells CASKPIRGRTEAFF. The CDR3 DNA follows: TGTGCCAGCAAGCCAATCAGGGGGCGAACTGAAGCTTTCTTT.